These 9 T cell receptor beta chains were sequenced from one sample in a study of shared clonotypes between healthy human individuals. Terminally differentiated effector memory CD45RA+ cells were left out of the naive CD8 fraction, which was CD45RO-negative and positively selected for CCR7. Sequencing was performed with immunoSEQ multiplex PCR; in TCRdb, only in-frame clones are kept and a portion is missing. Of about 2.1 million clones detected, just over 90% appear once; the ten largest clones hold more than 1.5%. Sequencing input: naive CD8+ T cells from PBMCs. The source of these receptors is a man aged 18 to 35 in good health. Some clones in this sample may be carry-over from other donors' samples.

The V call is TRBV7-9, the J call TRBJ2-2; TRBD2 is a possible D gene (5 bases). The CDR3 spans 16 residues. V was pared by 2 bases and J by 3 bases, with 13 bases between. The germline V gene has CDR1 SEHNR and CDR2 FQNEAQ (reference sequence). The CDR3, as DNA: TGTGCCAGCAGCTTACCGCGCGGGCACGACACCGGGGAGCTGTTTTTT. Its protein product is CASSLPRGHDTGELFF.

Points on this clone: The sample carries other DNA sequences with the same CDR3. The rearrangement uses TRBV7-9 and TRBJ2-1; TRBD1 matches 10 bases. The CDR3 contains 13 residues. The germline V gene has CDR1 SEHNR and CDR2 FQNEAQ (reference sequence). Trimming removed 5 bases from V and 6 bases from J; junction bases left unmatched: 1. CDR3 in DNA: TGTGCCAGCAGCCGGGACAGGGGCAATGAGCAGTTCTTC. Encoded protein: CASSRDRGNEQFF.

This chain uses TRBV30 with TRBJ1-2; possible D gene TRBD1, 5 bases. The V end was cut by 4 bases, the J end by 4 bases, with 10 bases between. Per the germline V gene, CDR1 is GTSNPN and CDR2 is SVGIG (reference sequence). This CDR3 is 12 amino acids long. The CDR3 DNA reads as TGTGCCTGGAATTACGGGGGCTATGGCTACACCTTC. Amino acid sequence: CAWNYGGYGYTF.

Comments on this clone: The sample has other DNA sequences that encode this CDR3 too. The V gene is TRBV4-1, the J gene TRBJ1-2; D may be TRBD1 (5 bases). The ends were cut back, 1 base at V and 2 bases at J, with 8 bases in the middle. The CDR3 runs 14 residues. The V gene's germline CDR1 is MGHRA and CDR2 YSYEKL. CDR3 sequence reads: CASSQVGGNYGYTF. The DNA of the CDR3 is TGCGCCAGCAGCCAAGTTGGGGGGAACTATGGCTACACCTTC.

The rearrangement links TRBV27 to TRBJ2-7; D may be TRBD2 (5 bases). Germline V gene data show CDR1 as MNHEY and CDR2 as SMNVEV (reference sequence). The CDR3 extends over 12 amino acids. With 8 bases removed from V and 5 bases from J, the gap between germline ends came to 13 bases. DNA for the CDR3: TGTGCCAGCCACGGAGGTAGCCACGAGCAGTACTTC. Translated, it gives CASHGGSHEQYF.

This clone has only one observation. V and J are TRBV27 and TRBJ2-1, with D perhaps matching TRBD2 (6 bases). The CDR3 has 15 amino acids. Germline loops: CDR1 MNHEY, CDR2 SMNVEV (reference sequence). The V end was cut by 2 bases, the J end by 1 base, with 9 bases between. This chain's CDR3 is CASSLPSASYNEQFF. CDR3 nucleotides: TGTGCCAGCAGTTTACCTAGCGCTTCCTACAATGAGCAGTTCTTC.

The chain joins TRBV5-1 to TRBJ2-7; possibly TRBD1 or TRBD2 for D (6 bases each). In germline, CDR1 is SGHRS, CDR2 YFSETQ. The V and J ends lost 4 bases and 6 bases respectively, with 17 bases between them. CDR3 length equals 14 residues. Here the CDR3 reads CASSPRDTFSEQYF. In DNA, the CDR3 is TGCGCCAGCAGCCCGCGGGACACCTTCTCCGAGCAGTACTTC. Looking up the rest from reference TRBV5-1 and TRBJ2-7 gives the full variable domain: KAGVTQTPRYLIKTRGQQVTLSCSPISGHRSVSWYQQTPGQGLQFLFEYFSETQRNKGNFPGRFSGRQFSNSRSEMNVSTLELGDSALYLCASSPRDTFSEQYFGPGTRLTVT.

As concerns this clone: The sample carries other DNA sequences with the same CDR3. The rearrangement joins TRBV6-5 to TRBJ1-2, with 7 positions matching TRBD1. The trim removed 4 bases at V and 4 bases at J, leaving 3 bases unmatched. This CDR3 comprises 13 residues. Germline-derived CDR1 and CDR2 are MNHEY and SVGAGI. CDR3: CASSFGTAYGYTF. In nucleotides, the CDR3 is TGTGCCAGCAGTTTCGGGACAGCCTATGGCTACACCTTC.

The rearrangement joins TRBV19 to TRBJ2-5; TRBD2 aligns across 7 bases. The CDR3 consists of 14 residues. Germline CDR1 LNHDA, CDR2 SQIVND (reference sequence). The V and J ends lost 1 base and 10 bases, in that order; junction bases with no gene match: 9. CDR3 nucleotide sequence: TGTGCCAGTAGTATAGGGGCGGGAGCAGATGACCAGTACTTC. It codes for CASSIGAGADDQYF. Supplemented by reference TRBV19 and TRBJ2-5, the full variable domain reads DGGITQSPKYLFRKEGQNVTLSCEQNLNHDAMYWYRQDPGQGLRLIYYSQIVNDFQKGDIAEGYSVSREKKESFPLTVTSAQKNPTAFYLCASSIGAGADDQYFGPGTRLLVL.